This TCR beta chain comes out of a study of cytomegalovirus exposure and HLA in healthy donors. Study-wide results and limits: Trimming of TCR beta V- and J-genes showed a link, identified in a later analysis, to a missense DCLRE1C variant. In a later analysis, donors in an Asian-associated ancestry cluster reportedly had fewer N-insertions in productive TCRs than the cohort mean. Presence/absence analyses assumed roughly uniform sequencing depth across donors. Excluded were some V segments that proved indistinguishable, including TRBV6-2 and TRBV6-3.

This clone was seen a few times. Its antigen is undetermined. This CDR3 comprises 14 residues. CDR1 SEHNR and CDR2 FQNEAQ come from the germline V gene (reference sequence). Unmatched junction bases numbered 1, after V lost 4 bases and J lost 4 bases. Primers for the PCR totalled 60 Vbeta and 13 Jbeta. Sequenced by immunoSEQ multiplex PCR; TCRdb stores in-frame clones only, minus some. The data show 100,000 to 150,000 clones, 83% seen once. The clonotype comes from a girl between 2 and 10 years old in good health and CMV-seronegative. The sequencing sample was made of PBMCs. The V and J genes are TRBV7-9 and TRBJ2-3; the match to TRBD1 covers 11 bases. CDR3 loop: CASSWDRGADTQYF. The CDR3 nucleotides read TGTGCCAGCAGCTGGGACAGGGGGGCAGATACGCAGTATTTT.